This T cell receptor beta chain was sequenced in a study of T cells in Graves' hyperthyroidism and ophthalmopathy. V was clipped by 0 bases and J by 11 bases, with 5 bases between them. Germline CDR1 DFQATT, CDR2 SNEGSKA (reference sequence). This CDR3 region has 11 residues. From RNA transcripts, TCR beta CDR3 regions were amplified. The study used the HTBI primer set for a first-round RT-PCR of the TCR CDR3. Using its own MiXCR run on the multiplex PCR reads, TCRdb lists one record per CDR3 protein. The sample shows hundreds of thousands of distinct CDR3 sequences, roughly an eighth of them seen only once.

The sample taken for sequencing was blood. The chain uses TRBV20-1 and TRBJ1-6, with D unresolved. This clonotype originated in a middle-aged woman with Graves' ophthalmopathy. CDR3 in DNA: TGCAGTGCTAGAGAATCGACACCCCTCCACTTT. Protein product: CSARESTPLHF.